These 3 T cell receptor beta chains were all obtained from the same sample, sequenced in a study of cytomegalovirus exposure and HLA in healthy donors. The PCR made use of 60 Vbeta and 13 Jbeta primers. Method: immunoSEQ multiplex PCR; TCRdb's copy keeps in-frame clones and lacks some. The sample records more than 150,000 clones, 75% being singletons. The specimen was PBMCs. These receptors came from a woman between 40 and 50 years old in good health and CMV-seropositive.

The V and J genes are TRBV27 and TRBJ1-1; D might be TRBD1 (6 bases). CDR3 size: 14 residues. V was pared by 0 bases and J by 5 bases, with 10 bases between. The germline V gene has CDR1 MNHEY and CDR2 SMNVEV (reference sequence). As DNA, the CDR3 is TGTGCCAGCAGTTTATCAGGGGGTTGGACTGAAGCTTTCTTT. Protein sequence: CASSLSGGWTEAFF.

This clone was seen once. The rearrangement joins TRBV19 to TRBJ2-2; D possibly corresponds to TRBD2 (5 bases). The germline gives CDR1 LNHDA, CDR2 SQIVND (reference sequence). Trimming cost V 1 base and J 3 bases, with 9 bases left between them. The CDR3 is 15 amino acids. Here the CDR3 reads CASSIVPGDTGELFF. CDR3 sequence (DNA): TGTGCCAGTAGTATAGTTCCCGGGGACACCGGGGAGCTGTTTTTT. Full variable domain (outside the CDR3, taken from reference TRBV19 and TRBJ2-2): DGGITQSPKYLFRKEGQNVTLSCEQNLNHDAMYWYRQDPGQGLRLIYYSQIVNDFQKGDIAEGYSVSREKKESFPLTVTSAQKNPTAFYLCASSIVPGDTGELFFGEGSRLTVL.

This clone was observed at least ten times. An end of the junction differs from the germline gene, which may be a read error. The J gene is TRBJ1-1, the V gene TRBV11-2, with 8 positions matching TRBD1. The CDR3 runs 14 residues. Germline V gene data show CDR1 as SGHAT and CDR2 as FQNNGV. This CDR3 is CASSIDRGVTEAFF. CDR3 in DNA: TGTGCCAGCAGCATAGACAGGGGAGTCACTGAAGCTTTCTTT.